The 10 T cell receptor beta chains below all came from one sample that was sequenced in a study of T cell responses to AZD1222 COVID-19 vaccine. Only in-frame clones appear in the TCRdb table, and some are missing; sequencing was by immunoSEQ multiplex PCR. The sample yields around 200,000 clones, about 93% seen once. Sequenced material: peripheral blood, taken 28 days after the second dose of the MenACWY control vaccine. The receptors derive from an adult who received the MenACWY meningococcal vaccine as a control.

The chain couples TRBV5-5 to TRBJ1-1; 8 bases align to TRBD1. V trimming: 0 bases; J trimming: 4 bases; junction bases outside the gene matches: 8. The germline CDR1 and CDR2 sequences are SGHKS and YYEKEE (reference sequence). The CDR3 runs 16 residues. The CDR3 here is CASSLDHRGVSTEAFF. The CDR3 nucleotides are TGTGCCAGCAGCTTGGACCACAGGGGGGTATCCACTGAAGCTTTCTTT.

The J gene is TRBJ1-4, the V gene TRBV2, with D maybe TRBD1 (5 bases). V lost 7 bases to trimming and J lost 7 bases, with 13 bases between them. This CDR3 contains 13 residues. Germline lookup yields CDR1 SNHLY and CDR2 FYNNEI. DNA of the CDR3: TGTGCCAGCACCTCGGGGAGGGGTGAAAAACTGTTTTTT. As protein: CASTSGRGEKLFF. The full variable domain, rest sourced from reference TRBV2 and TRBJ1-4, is EPEVTQTPSHQVTQMGQEVILRCVPISNHLYFYWYRQILGQKVEFLVSFYNNEISEKSEIFDDQFSVERPDGSNFTLKIRSTKLEDSAMYFCASTSGRGEKLFFGSGTQLSVL.

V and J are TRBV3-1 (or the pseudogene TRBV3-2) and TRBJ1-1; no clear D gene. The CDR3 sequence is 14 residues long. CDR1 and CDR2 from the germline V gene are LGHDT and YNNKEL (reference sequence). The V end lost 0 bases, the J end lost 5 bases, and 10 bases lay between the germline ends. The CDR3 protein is CASSQETSNTEAFF. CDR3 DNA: TGTGCCAGCAGCCAAGAAACGAGTAATACTGAAGCTTTCTTT.

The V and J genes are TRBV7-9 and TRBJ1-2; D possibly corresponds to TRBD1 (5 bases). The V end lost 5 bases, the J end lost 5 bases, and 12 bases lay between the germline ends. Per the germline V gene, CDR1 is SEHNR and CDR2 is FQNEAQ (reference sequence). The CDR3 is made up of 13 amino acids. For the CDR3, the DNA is TGTGCCAGCAGCCCGGACACTCAATATGGCTACACCTTC. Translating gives CASSPDTQYGYTF.

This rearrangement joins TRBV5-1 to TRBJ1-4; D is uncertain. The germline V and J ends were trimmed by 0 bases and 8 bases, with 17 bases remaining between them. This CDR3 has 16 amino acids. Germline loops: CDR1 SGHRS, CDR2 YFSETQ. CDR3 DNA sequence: TGCGCCAGCAGCTTGGGGACTGTTTCGGGAGGCGAAAAACTGTTTTTT. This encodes CASSLGTVSGGEKLFF.

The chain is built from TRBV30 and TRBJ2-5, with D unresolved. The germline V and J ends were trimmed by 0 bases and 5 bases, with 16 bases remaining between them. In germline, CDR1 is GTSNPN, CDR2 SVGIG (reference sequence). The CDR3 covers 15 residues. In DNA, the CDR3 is TGTGCCTGGAGTGTAGGTCAGGCAGTGGGGGAGACCCAGTACTTC. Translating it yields CAWSVGQAVGETQYF.

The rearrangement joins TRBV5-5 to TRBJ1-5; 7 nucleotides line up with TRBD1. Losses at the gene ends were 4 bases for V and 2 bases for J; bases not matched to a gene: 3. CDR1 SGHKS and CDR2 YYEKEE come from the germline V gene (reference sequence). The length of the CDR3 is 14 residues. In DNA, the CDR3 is TGTGCCAGCAGCGGTACAGGGGGCAATCAGCCCCAGCATTTT. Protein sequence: CASSGTGGNQPQHF.

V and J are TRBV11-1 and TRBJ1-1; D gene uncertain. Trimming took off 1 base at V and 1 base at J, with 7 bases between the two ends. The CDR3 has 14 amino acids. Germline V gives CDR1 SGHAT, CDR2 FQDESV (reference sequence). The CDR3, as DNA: TGTGCCAGCAGCTTAGGTCTACCGAACACTGAAGCTTTCTTT. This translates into CASSLGLPNTEAFF.

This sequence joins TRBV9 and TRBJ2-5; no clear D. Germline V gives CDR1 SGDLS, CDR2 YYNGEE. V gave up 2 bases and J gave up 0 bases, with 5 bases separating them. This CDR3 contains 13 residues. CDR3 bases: TGTGCCAGCAGCGTCTCGTACCAAGAGACCCAGTACTTC. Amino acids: CASSVSYQETQYF.

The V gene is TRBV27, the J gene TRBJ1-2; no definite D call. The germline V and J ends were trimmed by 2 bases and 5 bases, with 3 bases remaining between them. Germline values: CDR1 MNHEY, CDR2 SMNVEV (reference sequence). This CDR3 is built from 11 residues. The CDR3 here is CASSLGYGYTF. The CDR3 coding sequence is TGTGCCAGCAGTTTAGGGTATGGCTACACCTTC.